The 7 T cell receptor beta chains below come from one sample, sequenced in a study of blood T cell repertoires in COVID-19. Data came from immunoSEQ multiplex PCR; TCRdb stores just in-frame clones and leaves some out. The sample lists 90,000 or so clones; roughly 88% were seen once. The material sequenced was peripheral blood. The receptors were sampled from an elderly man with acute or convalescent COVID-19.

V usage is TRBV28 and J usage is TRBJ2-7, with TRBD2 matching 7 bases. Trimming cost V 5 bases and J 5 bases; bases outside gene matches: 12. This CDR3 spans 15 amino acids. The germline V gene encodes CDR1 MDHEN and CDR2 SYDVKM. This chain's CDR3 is CASSRSRGGGHEQYF. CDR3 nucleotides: TGTGCCAGCAGTAGGAGTCGCGGCGGGGGTCACGAGCAGTACTTC. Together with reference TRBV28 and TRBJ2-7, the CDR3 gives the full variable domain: DVKVTQSSRYLVKRTGEKVFLECVQDMDHENMFWYRQDPGLGLRLIYFSYDVKMKEKGDIPEGYSVSREKKERFSLILESASTNQTSMYLCASSRSRGGGHEQYFGPGTRLTVT.

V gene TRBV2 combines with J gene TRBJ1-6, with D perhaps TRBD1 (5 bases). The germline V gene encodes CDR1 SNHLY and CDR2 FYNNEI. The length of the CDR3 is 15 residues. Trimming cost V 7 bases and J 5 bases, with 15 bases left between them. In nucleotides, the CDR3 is TGTGCCAGCAACCTAGGGGCAGTGGATAATTCACCCCTCCACTTT. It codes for CASNLGAVDNSPLHF.

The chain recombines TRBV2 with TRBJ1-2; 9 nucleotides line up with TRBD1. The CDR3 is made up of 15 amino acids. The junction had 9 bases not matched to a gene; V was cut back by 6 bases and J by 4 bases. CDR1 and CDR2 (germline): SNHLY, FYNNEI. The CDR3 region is CASRTQGAPSYGYTF. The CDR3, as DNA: TGTGCCAGCAGAACACAGGGGGCGCCGAGCTATGGCTACACCTTC. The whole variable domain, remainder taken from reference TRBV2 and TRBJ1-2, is EPEVTQTPSHQVTQMGQEVILRCVPISNHLYFYWYRQILGQKVEFLVSFYNNEISEKSEIFDDQFSVERPDGSNFTLKIRSTKLEDSAMYFCASRTQGAPSYGYTFGSGTRLTVV.

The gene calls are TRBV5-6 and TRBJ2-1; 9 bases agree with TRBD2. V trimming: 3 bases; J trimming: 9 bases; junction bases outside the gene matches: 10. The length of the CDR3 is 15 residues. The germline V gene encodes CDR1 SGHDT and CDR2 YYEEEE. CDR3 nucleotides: TGTGCCAGCAGCTCGGGCCCGGGACTAGCTTTTGAGCAGTTCTTC. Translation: CASSSGPGLAFEQFF.

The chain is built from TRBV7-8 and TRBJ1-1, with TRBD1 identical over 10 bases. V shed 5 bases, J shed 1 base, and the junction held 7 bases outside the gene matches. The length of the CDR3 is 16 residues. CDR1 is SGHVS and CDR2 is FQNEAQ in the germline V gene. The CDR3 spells CASSTRQGARNTEAFF. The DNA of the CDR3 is TGTGCCAGCAGCACCAGACAGGGGGCGAGGAACACTGAAGCTTTCTTT.

Written as DNA, the CDR3 is TGTGCCAGCAGCCGTGCCCCCCGGACTAGAGGAGAGACCCAGTACTTC. It encodes CASSRAPRTRGETQYF. The rearrangement uses TRBV6-2 or TRBV6-3 and TRBJ2-5, with 7 nucleotides matching TRBD2. CDR1 and CDR2 from the germline V gene are MNHEY and SVGEGT. J was trimmed by 4 bases and V by 6 bases; bases with no gene match: 14. The CDR3 runs 16 residues.

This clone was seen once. The CDR3 region is CASSQGGHEQYF. The CDR3 DNA reads as TGTGCCAGCAGTCAGGGAGGGCACGAGCAGTACTTC. V is TRBV9 and J is TRBJ2-7, with 7 bases matching TRBD2. Germline values: CDR1 SGDLS, CDR2 YYNGEE. The ends lost 5 bases at V and 5 bases at J; junction bases unmatched: 4. The CDR3 loop spans 12 amino acids.